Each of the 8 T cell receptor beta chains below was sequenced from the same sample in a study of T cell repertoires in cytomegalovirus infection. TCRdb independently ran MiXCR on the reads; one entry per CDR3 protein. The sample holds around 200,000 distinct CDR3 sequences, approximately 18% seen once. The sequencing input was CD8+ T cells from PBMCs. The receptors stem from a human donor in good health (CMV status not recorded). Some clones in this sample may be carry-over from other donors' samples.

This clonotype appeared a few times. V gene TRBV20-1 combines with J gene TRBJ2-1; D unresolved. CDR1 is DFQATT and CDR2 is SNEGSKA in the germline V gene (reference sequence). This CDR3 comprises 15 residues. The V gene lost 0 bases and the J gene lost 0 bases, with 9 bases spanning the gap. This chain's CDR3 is CSAREYPDSYNEQFF. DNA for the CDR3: TGCAGTGCTAGAGAATACCCGGACTCCTACAATGAGCAGTTCTTC.

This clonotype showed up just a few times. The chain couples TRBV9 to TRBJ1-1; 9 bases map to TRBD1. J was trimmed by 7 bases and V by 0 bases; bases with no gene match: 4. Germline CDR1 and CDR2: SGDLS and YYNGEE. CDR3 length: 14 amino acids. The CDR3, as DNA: TGTGCCAGCAGCGTAGTGGGACAGGGCAGTGAAGCTTTCTTT. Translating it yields CASSVVGQGSEAFF.

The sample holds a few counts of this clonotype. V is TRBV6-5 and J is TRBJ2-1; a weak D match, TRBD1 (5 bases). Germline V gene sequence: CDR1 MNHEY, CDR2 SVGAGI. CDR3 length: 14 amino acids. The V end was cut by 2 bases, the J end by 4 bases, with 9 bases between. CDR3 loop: CASSYMAGYNEQFF. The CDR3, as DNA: TGTGCCAGCAGTTACATGGCAGGGTACAATGAGCAGTTCTTC.

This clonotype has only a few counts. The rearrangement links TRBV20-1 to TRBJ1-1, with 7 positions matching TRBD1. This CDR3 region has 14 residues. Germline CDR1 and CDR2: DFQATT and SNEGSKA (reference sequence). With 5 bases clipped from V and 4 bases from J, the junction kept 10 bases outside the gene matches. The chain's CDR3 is CSAHSTGSITEAFF. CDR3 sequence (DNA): TGCAGTGCTCATTCGACAGGGAGCATCACTGAAGCTTTCTTT.

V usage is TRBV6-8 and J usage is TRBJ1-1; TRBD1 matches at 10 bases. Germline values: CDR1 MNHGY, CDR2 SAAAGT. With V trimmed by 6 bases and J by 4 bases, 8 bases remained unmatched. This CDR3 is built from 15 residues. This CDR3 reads CASSAFDRGLTEAFF. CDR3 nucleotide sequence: TGTGCCAGCAGCGCCTTCGACAGGGGGCTCACTGAAGCTTTCTTT.

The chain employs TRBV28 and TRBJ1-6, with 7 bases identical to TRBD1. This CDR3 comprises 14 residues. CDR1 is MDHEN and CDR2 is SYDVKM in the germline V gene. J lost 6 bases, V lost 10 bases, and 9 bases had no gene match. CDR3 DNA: TGTGCCACCACATACAGGGGAGTTAATTCACCCCTCCACTTT. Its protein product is CATTYRGVNSPLHF. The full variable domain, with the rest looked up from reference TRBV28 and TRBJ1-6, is DVKVTQSSRYLVKRTGEKVFLECVQDMDHENMFWYRQDPGLGLRLIYFSYDVKMKEKGDIPEGYSVSREKKERFSLILESASTNQTSMYLCATTYRGVNSPLHFGNGTRLTVT.

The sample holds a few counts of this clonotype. CDR3 amino acids: CASRSHRGHSNQPQHF. The CDR3 nucleotides are TGTGCCAGCAGAAGTCACAGGGGGCATAGCAATCAGCCCCAGCATTTT. The chain joins TRBV28 to TRBJ1-5; 9 bases line up with TRBD1. The CDR3 sequence is 16 residues long. V lost 6 bases and J lost 0; bases outside the gene matches: 6. Per the germline V gene, CDR1 is MDHEN and CDR2 is SYDVKM.

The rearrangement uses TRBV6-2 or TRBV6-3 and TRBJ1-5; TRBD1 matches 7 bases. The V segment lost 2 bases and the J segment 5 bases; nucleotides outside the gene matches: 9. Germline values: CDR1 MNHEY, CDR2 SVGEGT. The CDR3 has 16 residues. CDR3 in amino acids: CASSYETGNAYQPQHF. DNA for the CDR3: TGTGCCAGCAGTTACGAGACAGGGAATGCATATCAGCCCCAGCATTTT.